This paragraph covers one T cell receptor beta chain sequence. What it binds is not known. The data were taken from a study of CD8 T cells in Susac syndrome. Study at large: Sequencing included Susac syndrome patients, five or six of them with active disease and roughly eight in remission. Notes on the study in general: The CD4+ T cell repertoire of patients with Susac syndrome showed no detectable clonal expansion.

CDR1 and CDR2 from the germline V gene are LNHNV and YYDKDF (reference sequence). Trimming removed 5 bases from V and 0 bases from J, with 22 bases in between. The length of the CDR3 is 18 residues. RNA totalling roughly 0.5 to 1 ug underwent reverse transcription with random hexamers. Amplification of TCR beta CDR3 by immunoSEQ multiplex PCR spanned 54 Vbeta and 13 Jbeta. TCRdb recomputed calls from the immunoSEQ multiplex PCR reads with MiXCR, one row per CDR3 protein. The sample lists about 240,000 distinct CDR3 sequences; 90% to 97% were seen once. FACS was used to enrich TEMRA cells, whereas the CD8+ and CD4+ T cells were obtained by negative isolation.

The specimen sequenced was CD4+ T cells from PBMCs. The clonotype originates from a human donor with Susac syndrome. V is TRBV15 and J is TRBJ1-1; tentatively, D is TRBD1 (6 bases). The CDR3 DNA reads TGTGCCACCAGCTGGCGTCAGACAGGCTACCACATGAACACTGAAGCTTTCTTT. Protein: CATSWRQTGYHMNTEAFF.